The 22 T cell receptor beta chains given below trace back to one sample, sequenced in a study of blood T cell repertoires in COVID-19. Libraries were prepared by immunoSEQ multiplex PCR; TCRdb keeps only in-frame clonotypes and omits some of them. In the table there are 19,000 or so clones, nearly 90% of which are singletons. The sequenced material came from peripheral blood. The receptors shown here come from a man aged 35-49 years with active COVID-19.

This clone occurred once. V gene TRBV7-9 combines with J gene TRBJ2-5; no definite D call. The germline V gene has CDR1 SEHNR and CDR2 FQNEAQ (reference sequence). This CDR3 contains 14 residues. With 1 base removed from V and 3 bases from J, the gap between germline ends came to 9 bases. The CDR3 sequence is CASSLGSNKETQYF. The CDR3 DNA is TGTGCCAGCAGCTTAGGATCAAACAAAGAGACCCAGTACTTC.

Here the CDR3 DNA reads TGTGCCAGTAGTACTGGGGACAGCCTGAACTATGGCTACACCTTC. It yields the protein CASSTGDSLNYGYTF. This chain joins TRBV19 and TRBJ1-2, with 7 positions matching TRBD1. This CDR3 region has 15 residues. Germline V lookup: CDR1 LNHDA, CDR2 SQIVND (reference sequence). J lost 2 bases, V lost 4 bases, and 7 bases had no gene match.

This chain links TRBV7-2 with TRBJ2-7; D is unclear. This CDR3 comprises 13 residues. Per the germline V gene, CDR1 is SGHTA and CDR2 is FQGNSA. V dropped 5 bases and J dropped 2 bases, with 10 bases sitting between them. This CDR3 is CASSPQAPYEQYF. The DNA for the CDR3 is TGTGCCAGCAGCCCCCAGGCACCCTACGAGCAGTACTTC.

This clone was recorded once. The chain links TRBV18 to TRBJ2-3; D not resolved. Germline V gene data show CDR1 as KGHSH and CDR2 as LQKENI. Trimming removed 4 bases at V and 7 bases at J, with 3 bases between. The CDR3 contains 10 residues. The CDR3 is CASSHNTQYF. The CDR3 region has the DNA TGTGCCAGCTCACATAATACGCAGTATTTT.

This chain connects TRBV9 to TRBJ1-4, with 7 positions matching TRBD1. Germline assignment: CDR1 SGDLS and CDR2 YYNGEE. V shed 4 bases, J shed 8 bases, and the junction held 8 bases outside the gene matches. CDR3 length: 14 amino acids. The CDR3 protein is CASSNRGLGEKLFF. The CDR3, as DNA: TGTGCCAGCAGCAACAGGGGATTGGGGGAAAAACTGTTTTTT.

The V call is TRBV4-3, the J call TRBJ2-1, with 13 positions matching TRBD2. Unmatched junction bases numbered 5, after V lost 0 bases and J lost 9 bases. There are 16 residues in the CDR3. Germline V gene data show CDR1 as LGHNA and CDR2 as YSLEER. CDR3 protein: CASSQEGGTSGIEQFF. CDR3 DNA sequence: TGCGCCAGCAGCCAAGAGGGGGGGACTAGCGGGATTGAGCAGTTCTTC.

The chain joins TRBV11-3 to TRBJ1-1; TRBD1 is a possible D gene (6 bases). V was pared by 5 bases and J by 12 bases, with 19 bases between. The CDR3 has 13 residues. Germline V CDR1 and CDR2: SGHNT, YENEEA. CDR3 amino acids: CASSEGGGMGTFF. The CDR3 DNA sequence: TGTGCCAGCAGCGAAGGGGGGGGCATGGGAACTTTCTTT.

V usage is TRBV11-3 and J usage is TRBJ2-3, with D tentatively TRBD2 (5 bases). There are 14 residues in the CDR3. V was cut by 2 bases and J by 0 bases, with 6 bases left in between. Germline V gene sequence: CDR1 SGHNT, CDR2 YENEEA. CDR3 sequence: CASSLTGSTDTQYF. The CDR3 bases are TGTGCCAGCAGCTTAACGGGAAGCACAGATACGCAGTATTTT.

The chain links TRBV27 to TRBJ1-2; 7 positions match TRBD1. The CDR3 runs 15 residues. V shed 4 bases, J shed 3 bases, and the junction held 8 bases outside the gene matches. Per germline, CDR1 MNHEY and CDR2 SMNVEV (reference sequence). CDR3 amino acids: CASSSPGTDYYGYTF. The CDR3 region has the DNA TGTGCCAGCAGTTCCCCCGGGACAGATTACTATGGCTACACCTTC.

This chain uses TRBV5-6 with TRBJ2-1; D perhaps matches TRBD2 (6 bases). Trimming took off 5 bases at V and 8 bases at J, with 11 bases between the two ends. This CDR3 is 12 amino acids long. Per the germline V gene, CDR1 is SGHDT and CDR2 is YYEEEE. In DNA form, the CDR3 reads TGTGCCAGCAGGTCCCGGGGGTATGAGCAGTTCTTC. Amino acid sequence: CASRSRGYEQFF.

The chain is built from TRBV5-5 and TRBJ1-1; no clear D. The CDR3 length is 13 residues. Looked up from germline, CDR1 is SGHKS and CDR2 is YYEKEE (reference sequence). V dropped 2 bases and J dropped 6 bases, with 11 bases sitting between them. The CDR3 DNA sequence: TGTGCCAGCAGCTTCAGCCCAGACTCTGAAGCTTTCTTT. It is translated as CASSFSPDSEAFF.

CDR3 residues: CSTGKETQYF. The DNA of the CDR3 is TGCAGTACCGGGAAAGAGACCCAGTACTTC. The V call is TRBV20-1, the J call TRBJ2-5, with D possibly being TRBD2 (5 bases). The CDR3 length is 10 residues. Looked up from germline, CDR1 is DFQATT and CDR2 is SNEGSKA (reference sequence). Trimming pared 8 bases from V and 3 bases from J, leaving 7 bases between.

This clone was observed a single time. The chain joins TRBV27 to TRBJ1-1; D perhaps matches TRBD1 (5 bases). V gave up 5 bases and J gave up 1 base, with 14 bases separating them. CDR3 length: 15 residues. CDR1 is MNHEY, CDR2 SMNVEV, per germline (reference sequence). The CDR3 coding sequence is TGTGCCAGCAGTCCGGAGGGACCGCAGAACACTGAAGCTTTCTTT. It is translated as CASSPEGPQNTEAFF.

The chain employs TRBV13 and TRBJ2-1; D is possibly TRBD2 (5 bases). V lost 6 bases, J lost 7 bases, and 19 bases lay in between. Germline-derived CDR1 and CDR2 are PRHDT and FYEKMQ (reference sequence). The CDR3 has 15 amino acids. In DNA, the CDR3 is TGTGCCAGCAGGAATAGGTGGGGAGCGCGGAATGAGCAGTTCTTC. This gives the protein CASRNRWGARNEQFF. Full variable domain (remainder filled in from reference TRBV13 and TRBJ2-1): AAGVIQSPRHLIKEKRETATLKCYPIPRHDTVYWYQQGPGQDPQFLISFYEKMQSDKGSIPDRFSAQQFSDYHSELNMSSLELGDSALYFCASRNRWGARNEQFFGPGTRLTVL.

V usage is TRBV6-5 and J usage is TRBJ2-3; 8 positions match TRBD1. Germline assignment: CDR1 MNHEY and CDR2 SVGAGI. This CDR3 region has 14 residues. The V gene end was trimmed by 4 bases and the J gene end by 5 bases; junction bases not matched to a gene: 5. CDR3 in DNA: TGTGCCAGCAGTTCAGGGGGCTTTGGAGATACGCAGTATTTT. It translates to CASSSGGFGDTQYF.

CDR3 DNA: TGTGCCATCAGTTTCTTACTACCGAGAAACACCGGGGAGCTGTTTTTT. It encodes CAISFLLPRNTGELFF. The J gene is TRBJ2-2, the V gene TRBV10-3; D ambiguous. The CDR3 consists of 16 residues. V shed 5 bases and J shed 2 bases, with 15 bases lying between them. CDR1 and CDR2 (germline): ENHRY, SYGVKD.

The chain recombines TRBV19 with TRBJ2-2; D perhaps matches TRBD2 (7 bases). The CDR3 sequence is 16 residues long. Per the germline V gene, CDR1 is LNHDA and CDR2 is SQIVND (reference sequence). Deletions cut 5 bases from V and 4 bases from J, with 17 bases between. This CDR3 reads CASSGRGTPTTGELFF. Written as DNA, the CDR3 is TGTGCCAGTAGTGGGAGGGGGACTCCTACCACCGGGGAGCTGTTTTTT.

The V gene is TRBV7-2, the J gene TRBJ2-3; 8 nucleotides line up with TRBD2. CDR3 length: 15 amino acids. Germline V CDR1 and CDR2: SGHTA, FQGNSA. The V and J ends lost 5 bases and 5 bases, in that order; junction bases with no gene match: 9. This CDR3 is CASSPSGLAGDTQYF. CDR3 DNA: TGTGCCAGCAGCCCATCGGGTCTAGCGGGAGATACGCAGTATTTT.

The V call is TRBV2, the J call TRBJ1-2; weak D call: TRBD1 (5 bases). The V gene's germline CDR1 is SNHLY and CDR2 FYNNEI. CDR3 length equals 15 residues. The V and J ends lost 6 bases and 2 bases respectively, with 16 bases between them. The CDR3 region has the DNA TGTGCCAGCAGCGGGGCGGGGTTTAGCAACTATGGCTACACCTTC. It codes for CASSGAGFSNYGYTF.

V is TRBV4-1 and J is TRBJ2-2; 8 nucleotides agree with TRBD1. Trimming took 1 base from V and 0 from J; bases not matched to a gene: 10. CDR1 is MGHRA and CDR2 is YSYEKL in the germline V gene. The CDR3 has 19 amino acids. The CDR3, as DNA: TGCGCCAGCAGCCAAGCCAGGGGGCTGGGGATTACGAACACCGGGGAGCTGTTTTTT. Its protein product is CASSQARGLGITNTGELFF.

This clone has a single count. The chain employs TRBV10-3 and TRBJ1-5; D not resolved. From germline, CDR1 is ENHRY and CDR2 SYGVKD. V lost 0 bases and J lost 8, with 14 bases in between. This CDR3 is 15 amino acids long. The CDR3 DNA follows: TGTGCCATCAGTGAGTCTACGGGTTCCGGAGAGCCCCAGCATTTT. It translates to CAISESTGSGEPQHF.

The rearrangement uses TRBV5-1 and TRBJ1-1; 8 nucleotides agree with TRBD1. CDR3 length: 20 residues. The V and J ends lost 4 bases and 0 bases, in that order; junction bases with no gene match: 20. In germline, CDR1 is SGHRS, CDR2 YFSETQ. For the CDR3, the DNA is TGCGCCAGCAGCCTCCTGGGCGGGACAGGTAATTTCCTAATGAACACTGAAGCTTTCTTT. Translating gives CASSLLGGTGNFLMNTEAFF.